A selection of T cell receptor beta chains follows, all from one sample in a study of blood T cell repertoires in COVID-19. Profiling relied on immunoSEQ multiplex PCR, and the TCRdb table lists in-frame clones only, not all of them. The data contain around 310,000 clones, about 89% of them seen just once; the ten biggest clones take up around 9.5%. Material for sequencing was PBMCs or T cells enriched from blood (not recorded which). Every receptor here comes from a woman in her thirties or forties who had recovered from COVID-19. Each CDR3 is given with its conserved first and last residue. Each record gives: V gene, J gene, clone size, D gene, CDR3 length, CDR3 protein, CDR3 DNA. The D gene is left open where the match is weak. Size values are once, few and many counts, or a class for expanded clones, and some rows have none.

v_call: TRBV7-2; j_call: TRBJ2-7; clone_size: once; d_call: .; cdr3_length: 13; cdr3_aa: CASSAPPIYEQYF; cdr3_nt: TGTGCCAGCAGCGCCCCGCCTATCTACGAGCAGTACTTC
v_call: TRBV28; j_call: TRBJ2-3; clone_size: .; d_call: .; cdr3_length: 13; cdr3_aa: CASSVGVTDTQYF; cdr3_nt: TGTGCCAGCAGTGTCGGAGTCACAGATACGCAGTATTTT
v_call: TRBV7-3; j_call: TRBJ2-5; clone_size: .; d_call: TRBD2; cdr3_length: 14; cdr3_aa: CASSSGLAGETQYF; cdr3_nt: TGTGCCAGCAGCTCCGGACTAGCGGGGGAGACCCAGTACTTC
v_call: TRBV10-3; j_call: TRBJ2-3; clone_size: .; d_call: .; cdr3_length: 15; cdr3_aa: CAISESGQLADTQYF; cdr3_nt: TGTGCCATCAGTGAGTCAGGACAGTTAGCAGATACGCAGTATTTT
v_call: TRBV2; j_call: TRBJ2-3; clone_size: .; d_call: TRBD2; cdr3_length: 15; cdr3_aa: CASRPGLAERGTQYF; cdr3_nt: TGTGCCAGCAGGCCGGGACTAGCGGAGAGGGGTACGCAGTATTTT
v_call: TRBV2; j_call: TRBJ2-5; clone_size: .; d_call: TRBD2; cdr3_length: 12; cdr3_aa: CASSTGGETQYF; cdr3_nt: TGTGCCAGCAGTACGGGGGGGGAGACCCAGTACTTC
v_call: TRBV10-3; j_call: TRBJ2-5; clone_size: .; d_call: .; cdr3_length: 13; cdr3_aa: CAISALGGETQYF; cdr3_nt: TGTGCCATCTCTGCCCTGGGGGGAGAGACCCAGTACTTC
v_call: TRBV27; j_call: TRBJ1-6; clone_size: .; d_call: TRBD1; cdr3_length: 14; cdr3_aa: CASSLRTGYSPLHF; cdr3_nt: TGTGCCAGCAGTTTACGGACAGGGTATTCACCCCTCCACTTT
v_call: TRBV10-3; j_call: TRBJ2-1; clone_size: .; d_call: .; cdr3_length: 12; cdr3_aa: CAIGTVYNEQFF; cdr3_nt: TGTGCCATCGGGACTGTATACAATGAGCAGTTCTTC
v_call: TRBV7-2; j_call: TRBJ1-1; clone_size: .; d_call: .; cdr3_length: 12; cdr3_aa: CASSQQNTEAFF; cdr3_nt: TGTGCCAGCAGCCAACAGAACACTGAAGCTTTCTTT
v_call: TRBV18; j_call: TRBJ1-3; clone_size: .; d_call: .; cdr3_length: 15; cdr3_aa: CASSPKGRTGNTIYF; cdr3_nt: TGTGCCAGCTCACCCAAGGGGCGCACGGGAAACACCATATATTTT
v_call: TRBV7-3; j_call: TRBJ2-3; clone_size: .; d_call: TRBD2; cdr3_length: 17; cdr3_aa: CASSLLAGGQFTDTQYF; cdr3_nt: TGTGCCAGCAGCTTGTTGGCGGGGGGGCAATTCACAGATACGCAGTATTTT
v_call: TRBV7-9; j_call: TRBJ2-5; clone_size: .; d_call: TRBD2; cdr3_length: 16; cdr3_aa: CASSLSGAGGPETQYF; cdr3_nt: TGTGCCAGCAGCTTAAGCGGCGCGGGAGGGCCAGAGACCCAGTACTTC
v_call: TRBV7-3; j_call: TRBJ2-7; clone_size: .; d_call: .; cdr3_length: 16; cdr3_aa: CASSPLLREQPYEQYF; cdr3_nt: TGTGCCAGCAGCCCCCTTTTAAGGGAGCAACCCTACGAGCAGTACTTC
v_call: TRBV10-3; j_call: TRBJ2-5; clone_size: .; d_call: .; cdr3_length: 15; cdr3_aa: CAISELGAPQETQYF; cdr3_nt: TGTGCCATCAGTGAACTAGGCGCCCCGCAAGAGACCCAGTACTTC
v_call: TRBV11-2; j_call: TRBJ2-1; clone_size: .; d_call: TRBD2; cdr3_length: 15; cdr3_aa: CASSLQAGGYNEQFF; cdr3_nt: TGTGCCAGCAGCTTACAGGCGGGGGGATACAATGAGCAGTTCTTC
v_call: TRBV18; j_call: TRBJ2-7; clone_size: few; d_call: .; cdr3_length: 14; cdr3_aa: CASSREDSSHEQYF; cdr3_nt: TGTGCCAGCTCACGGGAAGACAGTTCTCACGAGCAGTACTTC
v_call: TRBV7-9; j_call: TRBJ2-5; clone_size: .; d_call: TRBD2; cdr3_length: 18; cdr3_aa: CASSLEFTSGRFGETQYF; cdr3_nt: TGTGCCAGCAGCTTAGAATTCACTAGCGGGAGGTTCGGAGAGACCCAGTACTTC
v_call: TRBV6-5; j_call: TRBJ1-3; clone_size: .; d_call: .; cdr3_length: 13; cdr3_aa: CAIWTIAGNTIYF; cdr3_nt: TGTGCCATCTGGACTATTGCTGGAAACACCATATATTTT
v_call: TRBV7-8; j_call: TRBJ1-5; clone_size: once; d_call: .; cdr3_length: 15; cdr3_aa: CASSDQQGLYQPQHF; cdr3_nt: TGTGCCAGCAGCGACCAACAGGGTCTTTATCAGCCCCAGCATTTT
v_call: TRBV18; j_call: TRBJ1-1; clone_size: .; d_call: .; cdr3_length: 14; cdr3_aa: CASSPREGFAEAFF; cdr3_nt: TGTGCCAGCTCACCACGAGAGGGTTTCGCTGAAGCTTTCTTT
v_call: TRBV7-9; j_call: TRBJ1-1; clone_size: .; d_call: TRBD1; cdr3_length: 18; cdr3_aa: CASSLGGRGRLSGTEAFF; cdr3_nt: TGTGCCAGCAGCTTAGGAGGCAGGGGGCGCCTGTCAGGTACTGAAGCTTTCTTT
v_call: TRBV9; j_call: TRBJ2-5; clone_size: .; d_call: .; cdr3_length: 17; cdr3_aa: CASSVGIAGRYQETQYF; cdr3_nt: TGTGCCAGCAGCGTAGGAATCGCAGGTCGGTACCAAGAGACCCAGTACTTC
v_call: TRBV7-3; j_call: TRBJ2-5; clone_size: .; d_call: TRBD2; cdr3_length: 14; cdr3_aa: CASSLSGGRETQYF; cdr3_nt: TGTGCCAGCAGCTTATCGGGGGGGCGAGAGACCCAGTACTTC
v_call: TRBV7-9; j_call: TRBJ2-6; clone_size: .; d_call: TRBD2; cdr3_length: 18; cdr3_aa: CASTPSGGLGPGANVLTF; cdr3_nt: TGTGCCAGTACACCTAGCGGGGGTCTGGGTCCTGGGGCCAACGTCCTGACTTTC
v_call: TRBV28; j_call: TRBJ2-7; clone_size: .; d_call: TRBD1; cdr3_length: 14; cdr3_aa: CASTSQGAGYEQYF; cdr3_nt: TGTGCCAGCACCTCGCAGGGGGCGGGCTACGAGCAGTACTTC
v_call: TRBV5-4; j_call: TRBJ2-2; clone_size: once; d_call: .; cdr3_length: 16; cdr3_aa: CASSLGRTYNTGELFF; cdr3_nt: TGTGCCAGCAGCTTGGGGAGGACTTATAACACCGGGGAGCTGTTTTTT
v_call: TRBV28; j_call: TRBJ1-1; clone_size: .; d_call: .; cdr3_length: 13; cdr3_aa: CASSFRRGDEAFF; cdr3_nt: TGTGCCAGCAGTTTTCGCCGGGGAGATGAAGCTTTCTTT
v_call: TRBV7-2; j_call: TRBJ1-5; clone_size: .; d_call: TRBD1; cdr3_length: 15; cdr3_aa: CASSFLGTGDQPQHF; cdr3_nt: TGTGCCAGCAGCTTCCTGGGAACAGGGGATCAGCCCCAGCATTTT
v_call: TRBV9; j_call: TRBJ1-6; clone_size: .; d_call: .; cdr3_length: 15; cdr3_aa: CASSVGWEGSPELHF; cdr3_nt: TGTGCCAGCAGCGTAGGATGGGAGGGATCCCCAGAGCTCCACTTT
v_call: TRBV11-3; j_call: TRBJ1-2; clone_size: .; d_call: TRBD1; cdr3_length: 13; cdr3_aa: CASSLGQGVGYTF; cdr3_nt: TGTGCCAGCAGCCTGGGACAGGGAGTAGGCTACACCTTC
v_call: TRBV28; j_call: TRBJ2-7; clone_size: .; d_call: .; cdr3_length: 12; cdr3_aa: CASSLAGYEQYF; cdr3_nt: TGTGCCAGCAGCCTCGCAGGATACGAGCAGTACTTC
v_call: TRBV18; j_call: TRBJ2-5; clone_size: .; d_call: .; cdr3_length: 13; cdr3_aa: CASSSGTKETQYF; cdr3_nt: TGTGCCAGCTCATCCGGGACAAAAGAGACCCAGTACTTC
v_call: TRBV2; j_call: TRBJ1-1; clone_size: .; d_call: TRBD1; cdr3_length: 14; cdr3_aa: CASSDDRGFTEAFF; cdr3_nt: TGTGCCAGCAGTGACGACAGGGGGTTTACTGAAGCTTTCTTT
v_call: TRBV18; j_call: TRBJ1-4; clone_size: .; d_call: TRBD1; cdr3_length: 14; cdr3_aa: CATRGPLSNEKLFF; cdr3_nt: TGTGCCACAAGGGGGCCCCTTTCAAATGAAAAACTGTTTTTT
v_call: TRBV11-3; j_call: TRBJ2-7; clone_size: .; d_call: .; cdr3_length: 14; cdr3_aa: CASSSGLNGYEQYF; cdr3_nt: TGTGCCAGCAGTTCCGGACTAAACGGATACGAGCAGTACTTC
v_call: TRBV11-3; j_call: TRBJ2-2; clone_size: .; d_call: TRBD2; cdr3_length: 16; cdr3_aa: CASSLALAGTSGELFF; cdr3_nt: TGTGCCAGCAGCTTAGCGCTAGCGGGAACTTCCGGGGAGCTGTTTTTT
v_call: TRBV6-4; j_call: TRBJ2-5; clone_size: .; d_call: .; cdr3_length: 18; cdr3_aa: CASSDSKFLGTIQETQYF; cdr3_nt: TGTGCCAGCAGTGACTCGAAATTCTTGGGGACAATCCAAGAGACCCAGTACTTC
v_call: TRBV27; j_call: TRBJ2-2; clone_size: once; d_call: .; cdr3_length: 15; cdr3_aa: CASSSRQGLFGELFF; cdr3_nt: TGTGCCAGCAGTTCCCGACAGGGACTCTTCGGGGAGCTGTTTTTT
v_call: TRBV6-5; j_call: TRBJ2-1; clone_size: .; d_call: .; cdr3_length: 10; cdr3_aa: CASSHLEQFF; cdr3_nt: TGTGCCAGCAGCCACTTGGAGCAGTTCTTC
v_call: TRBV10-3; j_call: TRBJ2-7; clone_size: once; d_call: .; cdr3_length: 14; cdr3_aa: CAIRRQGGSYEQYF; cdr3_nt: TGTGCCATCAGAAGACAGGGAGGCTCCTACGAGCAGTACTTC
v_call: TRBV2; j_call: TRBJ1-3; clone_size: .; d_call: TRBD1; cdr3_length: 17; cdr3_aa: CASSASGGPLSGNTIYF; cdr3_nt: TGTGCCAGCAGTGCCTCAGGGGGTCCCCTCTCTGGAAACACCATATATTTT
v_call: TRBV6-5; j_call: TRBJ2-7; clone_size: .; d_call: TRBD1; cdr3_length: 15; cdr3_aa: CASSPTGVKGNEQYF; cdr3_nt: TGTGCCAGCAGCCCGACAGGGGTCAAAGGAAACGAGCAGTACTTC
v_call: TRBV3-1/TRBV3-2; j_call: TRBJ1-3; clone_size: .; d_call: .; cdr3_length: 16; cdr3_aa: CASSQETGHAGNTIYF; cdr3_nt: TGTGCCAGCAGCCAAGAAACGGGTCACGCTGGAAACACCATATATTTT
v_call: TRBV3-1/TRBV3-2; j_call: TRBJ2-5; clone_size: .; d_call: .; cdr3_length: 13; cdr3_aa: CASSQDLVETQYF; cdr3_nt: TGTGCCAGCAGCCAAGACCTTGTTGAGACCCAGTACTTC
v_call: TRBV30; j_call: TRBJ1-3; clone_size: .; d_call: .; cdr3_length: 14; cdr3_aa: CAWSPTVDIGNIYF; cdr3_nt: TGTGCCTGGAGCCCGACGGTGGATATCGGGAACATATATTTT
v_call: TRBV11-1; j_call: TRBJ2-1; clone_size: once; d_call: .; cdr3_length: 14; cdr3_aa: CASSLGAGPNEQFF; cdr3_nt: TGTGCCAGCAGCTTAGGCGCGGGGCCCAACGAGCAGTTCTTC
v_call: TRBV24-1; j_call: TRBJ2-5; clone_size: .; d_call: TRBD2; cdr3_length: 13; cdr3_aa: CATSDAGGETQYF; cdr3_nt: TGTGCCACCAGTGACGCCGGGGGGGAGACCCAGTACTTC